Reported below is one T cell receptor (beta chain). What it binds is not known. A read error may produce the germline difference seen at one junction end. CDR1 MNHEY and CDR2 SMNVEV come from the germline V gene (reference sequence). This CDR3 region has 16 residues. These data are taken from a study of T cell repertoires in cytomegalovirus infection. Using its own MiXCR run on the reads, TCRdb lists one record per CDR3 protein. The sample yields 600,000 to 800,000 distinct CDR3 sequences, approximately 24% seen once. Study-wide points: The response measured ex vivo was dominated by TCR beta clonotypes (HLA-C-restricted and CMV-specific).

This clonotype was sampled from a human donor in good health (CMV status not recorded). Some clones in this sample may be carry-over from other donors' samples. The chain is built from TRBV27 and TRBJ1-2, with a weak D call TRBD1 (5 bases). Sample: CD8+ T cells from PBMCs. The CDR3 loop is CASSPTPGHTNYGCTF. Here the CDR3 DNA reads TGTGCCAGCAGTCCTACCCCCGGACATACTAACTATGGCTGCACCTTC.